Given below is one T cell receptor (beta chain) in context. This specimen belongs to a study of human T cells and chemical hapten exposure. As for the study in general: Each patch test put 0.01% DPC on the upper back, and results were read at 6 days. Minor volume differences among pooled libraries chiefly drove per-sample TCR yield variation.

Time point defined: patch test 2, 6 weeks after DPC sensitization. Treatment here: therapeutic diphenylcyclopropenone sensitization with weekly scalp DPC. TCRdb called the RACE reads again in MiXCR, with one record for every CDR3 protein. The profile covers over 100,000 distinct CDR3 sequences, with approximately 8.8% appearing a single time and 2.5% to 3.5% taken by the ten largest. Germline CDR1 reads LGHDT; CDR2 reads YNNKEL (reference sequence). The CDR3 consists of 15 residues. J lost 1 base, V lost 3 bases, and 3 bases had no gene match. The clonotype originates from a woman aged 40-49 years with alopecia areata. Some clones in this sample may be carry-over from other donors' samples. The genes are TRBV3-1 and TRBJ2-5; 9 nucleotides line up with TRBD2. This specimen consisted of whole blood, obtained in connection with sensitization to the hapten diphenylcyclopropenone (DPC). The CDR3 loop reads CASSQAGLAQETQYF. The CDR3 DNA sequence: TGTGCCAGCAGCCAGGCGGGACTAGCCCAAGAGACCCAGTACTTC.